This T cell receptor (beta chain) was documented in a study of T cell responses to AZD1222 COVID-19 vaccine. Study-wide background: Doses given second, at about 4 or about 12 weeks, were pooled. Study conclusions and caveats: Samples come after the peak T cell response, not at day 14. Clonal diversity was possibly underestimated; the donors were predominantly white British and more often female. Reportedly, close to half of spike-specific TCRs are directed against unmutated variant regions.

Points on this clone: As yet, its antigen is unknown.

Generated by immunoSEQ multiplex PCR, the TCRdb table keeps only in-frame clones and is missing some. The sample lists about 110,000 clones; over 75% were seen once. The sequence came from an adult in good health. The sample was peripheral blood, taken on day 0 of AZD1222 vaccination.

The CDR3 region is CASSGGGTENEKLFF. Here the CDR3 DNA reads TGTGCCAGCAGTGGAGGAGGGACGGAGAATGAAAAACTGTTTTTT. This chain connects TRBV2 to TRBJ1-4, with TRBD1 as a possible D gene (5 bases). The CDR3 spans 15 residues. V gave up 4 bases and J gave up 5 bases, with 14 bases separating them. Germline V gene lookup returns CDR1 SNHLY and CDR2 FYNNEI.